The 7 T cell receptor beta chains below come from one sample, sequenced in a study of blood T cell repertoires in COVID-19. TCRdb's copy holds only in-frame clones and misses some; the assay was immunoSEQ multiplex PCR. The sample yields around 300,000 clones, approximately 92% seen once. Material for sequencing was PBMCs or T cells enriched from blood (not recorded which). The receptors derive from a woman aged 30 to 39 who had recovered from COVID-19.

The chain combines TRBV24-1 with TRBJ2-7; 7 bases are a match to TRBD1. Trimming cost V 5 bases and J 3 bases; bases outside gene matches: 15. Germline CDR1 and CDR2: KGHDR and SFDVKD. The CDR3 runs to 17 residues. The CDR3 spells CATSGPETGSGIYEQYF. CDR3 coding DNA: TGTGCCACCAGTGGACCAGAGACAGGGAGTGGAATCTACGAGCAGTACTTC.

This chain joins TRBV27 and TRBJ2-7; D possibly corresponds to TRBD1 (6 bases). Germline CDR1 and CDR2: MNHEY and SMNVEV (reference sequence). This CDR3 is built from 17 residues. Trimming shortened V by 4 bases and J by 2 bases, and 21 bases separated the two germline ends. This CDR3 is CASSSEFSTGWAYEQYF. As DNA, the CDR3 is TGTGCCAGCAGTTCGGAGTTCTCTACAGGGTGGGCCTACGAGCAGTACTTC.

The chain is built from TRBV7-6 and TRBJ1-4, with D perhaps matching TRBD1 (6 bases). The CDR3 contains 15 residues. Trimming removed 6 bases from V and 5 bases from J, with 16 bases in between. Germline CDR1 and CDR2: SGHVS and FNYEAQ. As DNA, the CDR3 is TGTGCCAGCAGTCTATTTACAGGGTCCAATGAAAAACTGTTTTTT. Encoded protein: CASSLFTGSNEKLFF. Drawing the rest from reference TRBV7-6 and TRBJ1-4, the complete variable domain is GAGVSQSPRYKVTKRGQDVALRCDPISGHVSLYWYRQALGQGPEFLTYFNYEAQQDKSGLPNDRFSAERPEGSISTLTIQRTEQRDSAMYRCASSLFTGSNEKLFFGSGTQLSVL.

This clone has a handful of counts. The chain is built from TRBV6-1 and TRBJ2-1; D unclear. The length of the CDR3 is 14 residues. Germline lookup yields CDR1 MNHNS and CDR2 SASEGT. Trimming took off 1 base at V and 7 bases at J, with 11 bases between the two ends. This CDR3 reads CASSEVLRRNEQFF. The CDR3 nucleotides are TGTGCCAGCAGTGAAGTGTTGCGGAGAAATGAGCAGTTCTTC.

As for this clone: Different DNA sequences within this sample yield the same CDR3. The genes are TRBV27 and TRBJ2-3; 9 positions agree with TRBD2. Germline CDR1 and CDR2: MNHEY and SMNVEV (reference sequence). V lost 5 bases to trimming and J lost 0 bases; unmatched junction nucleotides: 6. The CDR3 runs 16 residues. DNA of the CDR3: TGTGCCAGCAGTCCCCCAGGACTAGCGAGCACAGATACGCAGTATTTT. It is translated as CASSPPGLASTDTQYF.

This chain links TRBV10-2 with TRBJ2-1, with D unclear. Between the trimmed V and J ends, which lost 4 bases and 7 bases, there was a span of 8 bases. The germline gives CDR1 WSHSY, CDR2 SAAADI. The CDR3 has 12 residues. The CDR3 loop is CASSVIENEQFF. The CDR3 region has the DNA TGCGCCAGCAGTGTTATAGAGAATGAGCAGTTCTTC.

The chain links TRBV2 to TRBJ2-7; a weak D match, TRBD1 (5 bases). The CDR3 sequence is 15 residues long. Germline CDR1 reads SNHLY; CDR2 reads FYNNEI. Trimming left V 7 bases short and J 0 bases short, with 16 bases between. The CDR3 nucleotides are TGTGCCAGCATTCTTGGACACGCGAGCTCCTACGAGCAGTACTTC. It encodes CASILGHASSYEQYF. The whole variable domain, remainder taken from reference TRBV2 and TRBJ2-7, is EPEVTQTPSHQVTQMGQEVILRCVPISNHLYFYWYRQILGQKVEFLVSFYNNEISEKSEIFDDQFSVERPDGSNFTLKIRSTKLEDSAMYFCASILGHASSYEQYFGPGTRLTVT.